The source of this T cell receptor (beta chain) is a study of response to subunit inactivated influenza vaccine. General study results and limits: Few new T cells, the authors suggested, are recruited by each seasonal influenza vaccination.

TCRdb recomputed calls from the RT-PCR reads with MiXCR, one row per CDR3 protein. The table has 700,000 to 900,000 distinct CDR3 sequences, around 20% seen once. There are many counts of this clonotype. The antigen remains unidentified. The V and J ends lost 6 bases and 5 bases respectively, with 16 bases between them. The CDR3 runs 14 residues. The sequence was obtained from a man over 45 who received an inactivated influenza vaccine. V gene TRBV12-3 or TRBV12-4 combines with J gene TRBJ2-5; a weak D match, TRBD1 (5 bases). Sequenced here: PBMCs from blood, sampled 4 to 6 days after vaccination. The CDR3 sequence is CASRPLGPAETQYF. In DNA, the CDR3 is TGTGCCAGCAGGCCTTTGGGGCCCGCGGAGACCCAGTACTTC.